Given below is one T cell receptor (beta chain) in context. Its antigen is undetermined. The data originate from a study of cytomegalovirus exposure and HLA in healthy donors. The study ran its PCR with 60 Vbeta and 13 Jbeta primers. Method: immunoSEQ multiplex PCR; TCRdb's copy keeps in-frame clones and lacks some. This table holds about 160,000 clones, about 80% found once. The CDR3 is 15 amino acids. Germline V lookup: CDR1 SGHRS, CDR2 YFSETQ. Trimming took off 2 bases at V and 6 bases at J, with 18 bases between the two ends. Study conclusions and caveats: Serostatus for CMV was the only available immune exposure information. The study assumed roughly uniform donor sequencing depth for presence/absence analyses.

V and J are TRBV5-1 and TRBJ2-7, with D possibly TRBD2 on 6 matching bases. The sequence was collected from a female donor in good health and CMV-seronegative. The sequencing sample was made of PBMCs. Written as DNA, the CDR3 is TGCGCCAGCAGCTTATTACCGGAGGACGGGGGCGAGCAGTACTTC. Its protein product is CASSLLPEDGGEQYF.